This T cell receptor (beta chain) originates from a study of cytomegalovirus exposure and HLA in healthy donors. Germline-derived CDR1 and CDR2 are MNHEY and SVGAGI. J was trimmed by 2 bases and V by 2 bases; bases with no gene match: 7. This CDR3 comprises 16 residues. Study outcomes and limitations: Later analysis reportedly placed an Asian-associated ancestry cluster below the approximately 680-donor mean in N-insertions.

Of note for this clone: Its antigen is undetermined.

Amplification used 60 Vbeta primers and 13 Jbeta primers. The data were produced by immunoSEQ multiplex PCR, yet TCRdb's version contains in-frame clones alone and is incomplete. The data contain 110,000 or so clones, just under 80% of them singletons. The genes are TRBV6-5 and TRBJ2-7; 9 bases agree with TRBD2. The source of this sequence is a man under 40 in good health and CMV-seronegative. The source material was PBMCs. CDR3 residues: CASSYALAGPPYEQYF. CDR3 DNA: TGTGCCAGCAGTTACGCCCTAGCGGGGCCCCCCTACGAGCAGTACTTC.